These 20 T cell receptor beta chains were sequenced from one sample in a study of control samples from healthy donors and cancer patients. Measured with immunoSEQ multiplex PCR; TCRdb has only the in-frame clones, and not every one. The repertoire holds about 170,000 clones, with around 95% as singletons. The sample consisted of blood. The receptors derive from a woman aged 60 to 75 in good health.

CDR3 amino acids: CASSPTSGDSYEQYF. CDR3 nucleotide sequence: TGTGCCAGCAGCCCCACTAGCGGGGACTCCTACGAGCAGTACTTC. The chain is built from TRBV7-2 and TRBJ2-7, with 10 bases that match TRBD2. CDR1 and CDR2 (germline): SGHTA, FQGNSA. This CDR3 comprises 15 residues. J lost 0 bases, V lost 5 bases, and 4 bases had no gene match.

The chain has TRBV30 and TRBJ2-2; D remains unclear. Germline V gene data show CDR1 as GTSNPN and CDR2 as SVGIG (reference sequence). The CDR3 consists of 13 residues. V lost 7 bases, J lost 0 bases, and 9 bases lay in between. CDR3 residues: CALVRTNTGELFF. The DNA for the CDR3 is TGTGCCTTAGTCCGAACGAACACCGGGGAGCTGTTTTTT.

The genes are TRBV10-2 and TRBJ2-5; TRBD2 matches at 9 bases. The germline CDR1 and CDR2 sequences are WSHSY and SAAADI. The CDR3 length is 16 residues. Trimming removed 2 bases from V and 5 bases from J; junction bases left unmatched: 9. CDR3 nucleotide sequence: TGCGCCAGCAGTGAGAATGGCGGGGGGGCCCTCGAGACCCAGTACTTC. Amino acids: CASSENGGGALETQYF.

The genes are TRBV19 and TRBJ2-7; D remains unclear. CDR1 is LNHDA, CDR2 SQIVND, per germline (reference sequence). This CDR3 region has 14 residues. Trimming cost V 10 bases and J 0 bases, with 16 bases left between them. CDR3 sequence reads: CATNSGSDSYEQYF. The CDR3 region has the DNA TGTGCCACCAACTCGGGCAGCGACTCCTACGAGCAGTACTTC.

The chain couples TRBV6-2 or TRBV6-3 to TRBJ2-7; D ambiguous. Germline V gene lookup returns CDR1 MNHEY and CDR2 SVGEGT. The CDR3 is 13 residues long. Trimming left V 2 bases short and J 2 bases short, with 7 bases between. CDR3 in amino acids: CASSYETAYEQYF. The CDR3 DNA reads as TGTGCCAGCAGTTACGAGACTGCCTACGAGCAGTACTTC.

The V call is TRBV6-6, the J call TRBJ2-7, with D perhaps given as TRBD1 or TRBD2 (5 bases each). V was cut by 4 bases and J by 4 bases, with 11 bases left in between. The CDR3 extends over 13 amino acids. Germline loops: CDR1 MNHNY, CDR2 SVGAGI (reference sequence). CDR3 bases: TGTGCCAGCAGTTGGGACGGGGTTTACGAGCAGTACTTC. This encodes CASSWDGVYEQYF.

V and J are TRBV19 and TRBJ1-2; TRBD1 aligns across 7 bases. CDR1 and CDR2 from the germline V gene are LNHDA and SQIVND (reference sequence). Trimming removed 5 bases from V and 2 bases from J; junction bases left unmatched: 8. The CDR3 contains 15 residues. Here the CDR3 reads CASSFPGQQNYGYTF. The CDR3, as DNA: TGTGCCAGTAGTTTCCCGGGACAGCAAAACTATGGCTACACCTTC.

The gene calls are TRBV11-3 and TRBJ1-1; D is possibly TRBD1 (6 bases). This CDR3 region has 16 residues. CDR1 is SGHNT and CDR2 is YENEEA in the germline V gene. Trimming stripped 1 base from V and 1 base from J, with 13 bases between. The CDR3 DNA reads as TGTGCCAGCAGCTTAGGAAGAGGGGGGGCGAACACTGAAGCTTTCTTT. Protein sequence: CASSLGRGGANTEAFF.

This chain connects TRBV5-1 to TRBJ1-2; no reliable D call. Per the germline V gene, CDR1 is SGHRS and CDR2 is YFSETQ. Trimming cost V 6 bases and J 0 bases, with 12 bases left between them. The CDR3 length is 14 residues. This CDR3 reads CASTLTPANYGYTF. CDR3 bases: TGCGCCAGCACCCTTACCCCGGCTAACTATGGCTACACCTTC.

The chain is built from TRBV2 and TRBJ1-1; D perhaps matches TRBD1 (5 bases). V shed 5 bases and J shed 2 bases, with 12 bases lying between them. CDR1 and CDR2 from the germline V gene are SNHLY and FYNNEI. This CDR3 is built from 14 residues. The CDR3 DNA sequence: TGTGCCAGCAGTAGACAGCCACAAAACACTGAAGCTTTCTTT. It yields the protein CASSRQPQNTEAFF.

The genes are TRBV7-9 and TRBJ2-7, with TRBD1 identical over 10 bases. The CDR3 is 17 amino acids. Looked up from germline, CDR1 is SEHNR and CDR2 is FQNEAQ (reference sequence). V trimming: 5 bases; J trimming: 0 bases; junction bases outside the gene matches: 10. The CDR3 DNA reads TGTGCCAGCAGCCGCGGGACAGGGGTGCAAAACTCCTACGAGCAGTACTTC. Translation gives CASSRGTGVQNSYEQYF.

CDR3 loop: CASSLGTGGEKLFF. For the CDR3, the DNA is TGTGCCAGCAGTTTAGGGACAGGGGGGGAAAAACTGTTTTTT. The chain has TRBV28 and TRBJ1-4; 11 bases agree with TRBD1. This CDR3 has 14 residues. Germline CDR1 is MDHEN and CDR2 is SYDVKM. Losses at the gene ends were 2 bases for V and 8 bases for J; bases not matched to a gene: 1.

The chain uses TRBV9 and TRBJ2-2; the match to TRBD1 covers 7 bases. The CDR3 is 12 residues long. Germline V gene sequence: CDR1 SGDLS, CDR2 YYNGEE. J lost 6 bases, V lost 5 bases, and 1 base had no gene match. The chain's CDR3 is CASRTGPGELFF. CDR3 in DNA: TGTGCCAGCAGGACAGGGCCCGGGGAGCTGTTTTTT. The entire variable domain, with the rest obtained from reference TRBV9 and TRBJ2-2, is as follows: DSGVTQTPKHLITATGQRVTLRCSPRSGDLSVYWYQQSLDQGLQFLIQYYNGEERAKGNILERFSAQQFPDLHSELNLSSLELGDSALYFCASRTGPGELFFGEGSRLTVL.

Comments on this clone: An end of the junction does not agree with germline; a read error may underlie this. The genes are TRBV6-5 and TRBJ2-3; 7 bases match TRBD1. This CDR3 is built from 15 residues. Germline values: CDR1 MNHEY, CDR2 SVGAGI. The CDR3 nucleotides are TGTGTCAGCAGTTGGACAGGCGTCCCGAGAGATACGCAGTATTTT. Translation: CVSSWTGVPRDTQYF.

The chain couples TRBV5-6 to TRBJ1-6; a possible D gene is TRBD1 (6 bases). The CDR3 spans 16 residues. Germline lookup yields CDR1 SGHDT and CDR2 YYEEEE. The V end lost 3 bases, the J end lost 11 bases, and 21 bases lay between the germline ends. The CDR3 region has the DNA TGTGCCAGCAGCTCTTACTACACCGGGACAACTGCACCCCTCCACTTT. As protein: CASSSYYTGTTAPLHF.

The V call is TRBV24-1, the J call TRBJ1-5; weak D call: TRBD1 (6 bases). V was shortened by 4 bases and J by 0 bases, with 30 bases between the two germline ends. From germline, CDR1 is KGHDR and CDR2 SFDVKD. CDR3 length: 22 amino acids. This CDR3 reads CATSDPAPNTHRAEYSNQPQHF. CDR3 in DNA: TGTGCCACCAGTGACCCAGCCCCGAATACTCACAGGGCTGAGTATAGCAATCAGCCCCAGCATTTT.

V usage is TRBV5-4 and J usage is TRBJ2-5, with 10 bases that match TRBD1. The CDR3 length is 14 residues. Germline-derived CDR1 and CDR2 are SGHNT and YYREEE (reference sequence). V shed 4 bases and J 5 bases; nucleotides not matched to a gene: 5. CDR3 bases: TGTGCCAGCAGCACGGGACAGGGGAGGGAGACCCAGTACTTC. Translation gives CASSTGQGRETQYF. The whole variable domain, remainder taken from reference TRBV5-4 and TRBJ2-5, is ETGVTQSPTHLIKTRGQQVTLRCSSQSGHNTVSWYQQALGQGPQFIFQYYREEENGRGNFPPRFSGLQFPNYSSELNVNALELDDSALYLCASSTGQGRETQYFGPGTRLLVL.

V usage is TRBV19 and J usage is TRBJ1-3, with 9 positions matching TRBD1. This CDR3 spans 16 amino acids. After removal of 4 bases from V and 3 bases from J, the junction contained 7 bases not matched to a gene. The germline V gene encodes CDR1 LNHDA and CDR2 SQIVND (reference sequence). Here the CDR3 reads CASSRDREGVGNTIYF. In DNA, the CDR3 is TGTGCCAGTAGTAGGGACAGGGAGGGAGTTGGAAACACCATATATTTT. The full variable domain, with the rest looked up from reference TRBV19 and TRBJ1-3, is DGGITQSPKYLFRKEGQNVTLSCEQNLNHDAMYWYRQDPGQGLRLIYYSQIVNDFQKGDIAEGYSVSREKKESFPLTVTSAQKNPTAFYLCASSRDREGVGNTIYFGEGSWLTVV.

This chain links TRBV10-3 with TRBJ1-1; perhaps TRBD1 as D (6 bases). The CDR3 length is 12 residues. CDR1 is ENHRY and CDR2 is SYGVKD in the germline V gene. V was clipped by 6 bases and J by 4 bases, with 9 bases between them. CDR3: CAISDRPTEAFF. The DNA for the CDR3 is TGTGCCATCAGCGACAGGCCCACTGAAGCTTTCTTT.

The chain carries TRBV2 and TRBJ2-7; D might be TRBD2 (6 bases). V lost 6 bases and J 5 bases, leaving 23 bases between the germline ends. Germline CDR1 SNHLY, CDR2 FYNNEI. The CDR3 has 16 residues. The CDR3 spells CASSGLPGTLGHEQYF. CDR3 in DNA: TGTGCCAGCAGCGGCCTCCCCGGGACTTTGGGGCACGAGCAGTACTTC. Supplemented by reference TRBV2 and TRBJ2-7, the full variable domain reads EPEVTQTPSHQVTQMGQEVILRCVPISNHLYFYWYRQILGQKVEFLVSFYNNEISEKSEIFDDQFSVERPDGSNFTLKIRSTKLEDSAMYFCASSGLPGTLGHEQYFGPGTRLTVT.